This T cell receptor (beta chain) derives from a study of response to subunit inactivated influenza vaccine (dated by TCRdb to 2016 to 2018). General notes on the study: To follow how T cells responded to a trivalent subunit inactivated influenza vaccine, the researchers relied on deep quantitative profiling of the T cell receptor repertoire.

The germline V gene (reference sequence) gives CDR1 as DFQATT and CDR2 as SNEGSKA. The V end gives up 2 bases and the J end 4 bases, leaving 5 bases in the junction not matched to a gene. The CDR3 has 15 amino acids, counting the end cysteine and phenylalanine. The only DNA kept is the CDR3, 45 bases in frame from the first base. This clonotype was seen a few times. Its binding antigen is unknown. Base qualities are not provided; no much larger clone lies one nucleotide away. Here is what the overall study found, with its caveats: The authors suggested that each seasonal influenza vaccination may recruit only a limited number of new T cells.

The library was made by RT-PCR. Sequenced using an Illumina HiSeq 2500. The public reads were run again by TCRdb, first through fastp at Q25 and then through MiXCR, and only productive beta chains were kept. CDR3 protein duplicates are merged, each entry listing the most common genes and DNA. The sample table records about 780,000 distinct CDR3 sequences; less than 20% of these occur just once. The top ten constitute under 13% of the sample. Sequenced here: PBMCs from blood, sampled approximately 5 days after vaccination. In this chain, TRBV20-1 is recombined with TRBJ2-6; TRBD1 aligns with 7 central bases. This clonotype was sampled from a man aged 45-65 years who received an inactivated influenza vaccine. Donor details come from another sample of the same person, matched by shared clones. The sequence in DNA is TGCAGTGCTAGATTTACAGGGGCAGGGGCCAACGTCCTGACTTTC. It is translated as CSARFTGAGANVLTF.